One sample yielded the 30 T cell receptor beta chains listed below, sequenced in a study of CD8+ T cells in alopecia areata. RNA, once extracted, was reverse transcribed into cDNA for use as the sequencing template. The repertoire was sequenced with immunoSEQ multiplex PCR; TCRdb's copy has only in-frame clones and lacks some. The sample includes approximately 120,000 clones, 61% of them seen just once. Treatment in this sample: oral pan-JAK inhibitor, 5-10 mg twice daily. The sequences come from CD4+ T cells sorted from blood, collected at week 4, from a patient treated with tofacitinib. These receptors were collected from a human donor with alopecia areata.

The chain is built from TRBV7-9 and TRBJ2-3; D may correspond to TRBD1 or TRBD2 (5 bases each). V lost 1 base, J lost 3 bases, and 11 bases lay in between. Germline-derived CDR1 and CDR2 are SEHNR and FQNEAQ (reference sequence). The CDR3 loop spans 15 amino acids. CDR3 amino acids: CASSLGDRWTDTQYF. Here the CDR3 DNA reads TGTGCCAGCAGCTTAGGGGACCGGTGGACAGATACGCAGTATTTT.

The chain combines TRBV10-3 with TRBJ1-2; 9 bases fit TRBD1. After removal of 3 bases from V and 8 bases from J, the junction contained 10 bases not matched to a gene. Germline-derived CDR1 and CDR2 are ENHRY and SYGVKD. This CDR3 has 15 residues. The CDR3 region is CAISDPRDRAGGYTF. For the CDR3, the DNA is TGTGCCATCAGTGACCCGAGGGACAGGGCGGGAGGCTACACCTTC.

With respect to this clone: Compared with germline, one end of the junction differs, possibly owing to a read error. J is TRBJ2-7 and V is TRBV6-5, with unresolved D. The CDR3 sequence is 9 residues long. The V gene's germline CDR1 is MNHEY and CDR2 SVGAGI. CDR3 sequence reads: CASSYPNDF. DNA of the CDR3: TGTGCCAGCAGTTACCCCAATGATTTC.

The sample holds one count of this clone. The CDR3 DNA reads TGTGCCTGGAGTCCCGGGACAGGGTTTTACGAGCAGTACTTC. Translated, it gives CAWSPGTGFYEQYF. The chain links TRBV30 to TRBJ2-7; 9 positions agree with TRBD1. Per the germline V gene, CDR1 is GTSNPN and CDR2 is SVGIG (reference sequence). Trimming cost V 2 bases and J 4 bases; bases outside gene matches: 6. The CDR3 consists of 14 residues. Complete variable domain (other parts from reference TRBV30 and TRBJ2-7): SQTIHQWPATLVQPVGSPLSLECTVEGTSNPNLYWYRQAAGRGLQLLFYSVGIGQISSEVPQNLSASRPQDRQFILSSKKLLLSDSGFYLCAWSPGTGFYEQYFGPGTRLTVT.

This clone was counted a few times. This sequence joins TRBV4-3 and TRBJ1-1, with no clear D. The CDR3 loop spans 12 amino acids. V was trimmed by 5 bases and J by 2 bases, leaving 6 bases between them. In germline, CDR1 is LGHNA, CDR2 YSLEER. The CDR3 here is CASSYLNTEAFF. The CDR3 bases are TGCGCCAGCAGCTACCTAAACACTGAAGCTTTCTTT.

In this sample, this clone turned up once. The chain combines TRBV5-6 with TRBJ1-1; D is ambiguous. Trimming removed 2 bases from V and 3 bases from J, with 8 bases in between. The length of the CDR3 is 13 residues. Looked up from germline, CDR1 is SGHDT and CDR2 is YYEEEE. CDR3 coding DNA: TGTGCCAGCAGCTTTAGCGGGGACACTGAAGCTTTCTTT. It codes for CASSFSGDTEAFF.

The rearrangement joins TRBV29-1 to TRBJ2-3; D might be TRBD2 (7 bases). CDR1 and CDR2 from the germline V gene are SQVTM and ANQGSEA. The CDR3 is 15 residues long. Trimming shortened V by 4 bases and J by 2 bases, and 16 bases separated the two germline ends. The CDR3 is CSVAGGGRATDTQYF. The CDR3 DNA reads TGCAGCGTTGCGGGGGGCGGACGAGCCACAGATACGCAGTATTTT.

This clone has just a few counts. The chain combines TRBV30 with TRBJ2-1; 8 bases map to TRBD2. Germline V gene data show CDR1 as GTSNPN and CDR2 as SVGIG (reference sequence). The CDR3 contains 13 residues. V lost 6 bases and J lost 5; bases outside the gene matches: 6. In nucleotides, the CDR3 is TGTGCCTGTGTGCCTAGCGGGCACAATGAGCAGTTCTTC. This codes for CACVPSGHNEQFF.

This chain connects TRBV29-1 to TRBJ2-2; D gene unclear. CDR3 length: 16 residues. Trimming left V 6 bases short and J 0 bases short, with 17 bases between. Looked up from germline, CDR1 is SQVTM and CDR2 is ANQGSEA. This CDR3 is CSVPSTRASNTGELFF. As DNA, the CDR3 is TGCAGCGTCCCAAGTACCCGGGCTTCGAACACCGGGGAGCTGTTTTTT.

The chain couples TRBV29-1 to TRBJ1-2; D perhaps matches TRBD1 (5 bases). Trimming shortened V by 7 bases and J by 6 bases, and 15 bases separated the two germline ends. The CDR3 contains 12 residues. Germline loops: CDR1 SQVTM, CDR2 ANQGSEA. The CDR3: CSALRGRHGYTF. The CDR3 region has the DNA TGCAGCGCTCTTAGGGGTAGACATGGCTACACCTTC.

The chain couples TRBV6-5 to TRBJ1-5; D is possibly TRBD1 (5 bases). The germline V and J ends were trimmed by 0 bases and 3 bases, with 9 bases remaining between them. Germline V gene sequence: CDR1 MNHEY, CDR2 SVGAGI. The CDR3 runs to 15 residues. Here the CDR3 reads CASSYSIRANQPQHF. The DNA for the CDR3 is TGTGCCAGCAGTTACTCGATCAGGGCCAATCAGCCCCAGCATTTT.

The chain joins TRBV29-1 to TRBJ1-1; no clear D. Germline CDR1 reads SQVTM; CDR2 reads ANQGSEA. The V and J ends lost 4 bases and 4 bases respectively, with 13 bases between them. This CDR3 contains 13 residues. In nucleotides, the CDR3 is TGCAGCGTTGCCGCAAGAGGCGGCACTGAAGCTTTCTTT. Its protein product is CSVAARGGTEAFF. Full variable domain (remainder filled in from reference TRBV29-1 and TRBJ1-1): SAVISQKPSRDICQRGTSLTIQCQVDSQVTMMFWYRQQPGQSLTLIATANQGSEATYESGFVIDKFPISRPNLTFSTLTVSNMSPEDSSIYLCSVAARGGTEAFFGQGTRLTVV.

The rearrangement uses TRBV15 and TRBJ2-7; D is unclear. The germline gives CDR1 LNHNV, CDR2 YYDKDF (reference sequence). The CDR3 is 12 amino acids. The germline V and J ends were trimmed by 1 base and 5 bases, with 6 bases remaining between them. The DNA for the CDR3 is TGTGCCACCAGCAGAGCCACCGACGAGCAGTACTTC. This translates into CATSRATDEQYF.

This clone was counted once. V usage is TRBV2 and J usage is TRBJ2-3; D is uncertain. V lost 4 bases, J lost 2 bases, and 7 bases lay in between. The V gene's germline CDR1 is SNHLY and CDR2 FYNNEI. The CDR3 has 13 residues. The CDR3 DNA sequence: TGTGCCAGCAGTGTCGGTCTCACAGATACGCAGTATTTT. Translation gives CASSVGLTDTQYF. Looking up the rest from reference TRBV2 and TRBJ2-3 gives the full variable domain: EPEVTQTPSHQVTQMGQEVILRCVPISNHLYFYWYRQILGQKVEFLVSFYNNEISEKSEIFDDQFSVERPDGSNFTLKIRSTKLEDSAMYFCASSVGLTDTQYFGPGTRLTVL.

The rearrangement links TRBV10-3 to TRBJ2-2; 7 nucleotides agree with TRBD1. The CDR3 is 15 amino acids. Germline trimming cut 4 bases from V and 0 bases from J; bases unmatched to any gene: 2. The V gene's germline CDR1 is ENHRY and CDR2 SYGVKD. The CDR3 is CAISADRTNTGELFF. The CDR3 DNA reads as TGTGCCATCAGTGCGGACAGGACGAACACCGGGGAGCTGTTTTTT.

V usage is TRBV4-1 and J usage is TRBJ1-6; possibly TRBD1 for D (5 bases). The V and J ends lost 0 bases and 7 bases respectively, with 16 bases between them. The CDR3 is 17 amino acids. The germline CDR1 and CDR2 sequences are MGHRA and YSYEKL. The CDR3 sequence: CASSQELSGRTNSPLHF. The CDR3 DNA is TGCGCCAGCAGCCAAGAACTTTCGGGACGGACGAATTCACCCCTCCACTTT.

This chain uses TRBV20-1 with TRBJ2-7, with D unclear. The CDR3 runs 10 residues. Germline V gives CDR1 DFQATT, CDR2 SNEGSKA (reference sequence). V lost 3 bases and J 7 bases, leaving 7 bases between the germline ends. The DNA of the CDR3 is TGCAGTGCTAGTCTCTTAGAGCAGTACTTC. It codes for CSASLLEQYF.

Only a few counts were recorded for this clone. The CDR3 region is CASSRSGELNNEQFF. The CDR3 DNA follows: TGCGCCAGCAGTAGATCAGGGGAGCTAAACAATGAGCAGTTCTTC. This chain joins TRBV5-1 and TRBJ2-1, with D perhaps matching TRBD1 (6 bases). CDR1 and CDR2 (germline): SGHRS, YFSETQ. Trimming removed 5 bases at V and 5 bases at J, with 17 bases between. The length of the CDR3 is 15 residues.

This clone appeared a few times. This sequence joins TRBV7-2 and TRBJ2-2, with D perhaps TRBD1 (5 bases). This CDR3 is 14 amino acids long. Trimming shortened V by 10 bases and J by 1 base, and 13 bases separated the two germline ends. CDR1 and CDR2 from the germline V gene are SGHTA and FQGNSA. CDR3 nucleotide sequence: TGTGCCACTAGGAAGCAGGGGAACACCGGGGAGCTGTTTTTT. Its protein product is CATRKQGNTGELFF.

This chain connects TRBV5-1 to TRBJ1-1, with D unclear. Germline loops: CDR1 SGHRS, CDR2 YFSETQ. Trimming cost V 7 bases and J 1 base, with 11 bases left between them. The CDR3 runs to 13 residues. CDR3 in DNA: TGCGCCAGCGCCCCGGCGACGAACACTGAAGCTTTCTTT. This gives the protein CASAPATNTEAFF. Variable domain in full (rest from reference TRBV5-1 and TRBJ1-1): KAGVTQTPRYLIKTRGQQVTLSCSPISGHRSVSWYQQTPGQGLQFLFEYFSETQRNKGNFPGRFSGRQFSNSRSEMNVSTLELGDSALYLCASAPATNTEAFFGQGTRLTVV.

To note about this clone: The same CDR3 can be traced to other DNA sequences in this sample. This chain uses TRBV5-1 with TRBJ1-1; D unresolved. The CDR3 has 14 residues. The ends were cut back, 0 bases at V and 1 base at J, with 7 bases in the middle. Germline-derived CDR1 and CDR2 are SGHRS and YFSETQ. The CDR3 loop is CASSLVAGNTEAFF. The CDR3 nucleotides read TGCGCCAGCAGCTTGGTAGCAGGGAACACTGAAGCTTTCTTT.

This CDR3 reads CASSSPGTETYEQYF. The DNA for the CDR3 is TGTGCCAGCAGCTCCCCCGGGACAGAGACCTACGAGCAGTACTTC. This sequence joins TRBV7-9 and TRBJ2-7, with 7 bases matching TRBD1. CDR3 length: 15 amino acids. Germline assignment: CDR1 SEHNR and CDR2 FQNEAQ (reference sequence). With V trimmed by 4 bases and J by 2 bases, 8 bases remained unmatched.

This chain joins TRBV25-1 and TRBJ1-1; 11 positions agree with TRBD1. V lost 3 bases to trimming and J lost 0 bases; unmatched junction nucleotides: 3. Germline assignment: CDR1 MGHDK and CDR2 SYGVNS. The CDR3 has 16 residues. The CDR3 loop reads CASSDGQGALNTEAFF. CDR3 DNA: TGTGCCAGCAGTGACGGACAGGGGGCCTTGAACACTGAAGCTTTCTTT.

The chain combines TRBV2 with TRBJ2-2; weak D call: TRBD1 (5 bases). The CDR3 covers 13 residues. V was cut by 6 bases and J by 5 bases, with 10 bases left in between. Germline CDR1 and CDR2: SNHLY and FYNNEI. The CDR3 sequence is CASRGLGTGELFF. Written as DNA, the CDR3 is TGTGCCAGCAGGGGGCTGGGGACCGGGGAGCTGTTTTTT.

The rearrangement uses TRBV5-4 and TRBJ1-1; TRBD1 agrees at 7 bases. The length of the CDR3 is 15 residues. V trimming: 4 bases; J trimming: 5 bases; junction bases outside the gene matches: 11. From germline, CDR1 is SGHNT and CDR2 YYREEE (reference sequence). CDR3 sequence: CASSPRQGAGTEAFF. The CDR3 bases are TGTGCCAGCAGCCCGAGACAGGGAGCGGGGACTGAAGCTTTCTTT.

The rearrangement joins TRBV18 to TRBJ2-5; D is possibly TRBD1 (5 bases). V shed 0 bases and J shed 5 bases, with 10 bases lying between them. Germline CDR1 KGHSH, CDR2 LQKENI. The length of the CDR3 is 14 residues. CDR3 region: CASSPPSGIETQYF. The CDR3, as DNA: TGTGCCAGCTCACCACCGTCAGGGATCGAGACCCAGTACTTC.

Written as DNA, the CDR3 is TGTGCCAGCAGCGTAGGGAGGTACGATAATTCACCCCTCCACTTT. Amino acids: CASSVGRYDNSPLHF. V gene TRBV9 combines with J gene TRBJ1-6; D ambiguous. Germline loops: CDR1 SGDLS, CDR2 YYNGEE. The CDR3 has 15 amino acids. Trimming shortened V by 0 bases and J by 5 bases, and 9 bases separated the two germline ends.

The genes are TRBV4-3 and TRBJ2-1; D is unclear. This CDR3 has 13 amino acids. With 0 bases removed from V and 8 bases from J, the gap between germline ends came to 8 bases. The germline CDR1 and CDR2 sequences are LGHNA and YSLEER. CDR3 amino acids: CASSQDPPDEQFF. The DNA for the CDR3 is TGCGCCAGCAGCCAAGATCCTCCCGATGAGCAGTTCTTC.

The gene calls are TRBV30 and TRBJ2-7; no firm D call. The CDR3 is 12 residues long. From germline, CDR1 is GTSNPN and CDR2 SVGIG (reference sequence). The V gene lost 0 bases and the J gene lost 6 bases, with 9 bases spanning the gap. CDR3 nucleotide sequence: TGTGCCTGGAGTGTACGATGGGGCGAGCAGTACTTC. Translated: CAWSVRWGEQYF.

This clone showed up just a few times. V and J are TRBV29-1 and TRBJ2-3; D is possibly TRBD1 or TRBD2 (5 bases each). V was pared by 5 bases and J by 3 bases, with 15 bases between. The CDR3 is made up of 14 amino acids. Germline-derived CDR1 and CDR2 are SQVTM and ANQGSEA. The CDR3 DNA is TGCAGCGTTCTGAGGGACCTATCGACAGATACGCAGTATTTT. Protein: CSVLRDLSTDTQYF.